This TCR beta chain was retrieved from a study of preoperative IRX-2 immunotherapy in early breast cancer. The CDR3 has 17 amino acids. J lost 4 bases, V lost 1 base, and 11 bases had no gene match. Germline V gene data show CDR1 as SGHRS and CDR2 as YFSETQ. Treatment in this sample: preoperative locoregional IRX-2 cytokine immunotherapy. This phase Ib study tested locoregional IRX-2 cytokine immunotherapy given before surgery. Generated by immunoSEQ multiplex PCR, the TCRdb table keeps only in-frame clones and is missing some. The sample contains about 26,000 clones, around 90% of which appear only once.

This specimen was acquired from a patient treated with IRX-2 immunotherapy. This receptor was obtained from a human donor with breast cancer. V gene TRBV5-1 combines with J gene TRBJ2-3; 8 bases match TRBD2. The CDR3 region has the DNA TGCGCCAGCAGCTTGTCGTCTAGCGGGCCGCGAGCAGATACGCAGTATTTT. It specifies CASSLSSSGPRADTQYF.